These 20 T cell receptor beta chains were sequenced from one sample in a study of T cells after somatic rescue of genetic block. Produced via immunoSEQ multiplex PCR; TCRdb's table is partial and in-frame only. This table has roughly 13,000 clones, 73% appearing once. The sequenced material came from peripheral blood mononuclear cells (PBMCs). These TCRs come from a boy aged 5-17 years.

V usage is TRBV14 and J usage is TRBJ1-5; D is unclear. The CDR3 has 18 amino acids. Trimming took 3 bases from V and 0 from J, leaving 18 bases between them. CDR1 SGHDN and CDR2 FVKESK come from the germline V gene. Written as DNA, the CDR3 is TGTGCCAGCAGCCACGGAAGGATAGGAGGAAATAGCAATCAGCCCCAGCATTTT. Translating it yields CASSHGRIGGNSNQPQHF.

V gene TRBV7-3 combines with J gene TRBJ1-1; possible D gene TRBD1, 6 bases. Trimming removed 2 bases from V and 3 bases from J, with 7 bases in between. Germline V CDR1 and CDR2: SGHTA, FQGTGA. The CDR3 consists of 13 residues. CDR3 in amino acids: CASSLQGYTEAFF. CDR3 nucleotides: TGTGCCAGCAGCTTACAGGGGTACACTGAAGCTTTCTTT.

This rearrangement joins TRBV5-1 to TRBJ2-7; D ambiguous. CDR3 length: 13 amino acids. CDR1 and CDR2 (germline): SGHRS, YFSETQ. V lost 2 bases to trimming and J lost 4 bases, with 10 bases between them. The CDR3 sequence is CASSLVLGYEQYF. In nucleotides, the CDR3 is TGCGCCAGCAGCTTAGTATTAGGTTACGAGCAGTACTTC.

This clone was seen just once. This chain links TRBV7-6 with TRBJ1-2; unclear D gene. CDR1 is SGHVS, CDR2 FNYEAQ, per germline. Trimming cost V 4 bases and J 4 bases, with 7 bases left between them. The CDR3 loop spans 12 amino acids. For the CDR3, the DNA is TGTGCCAGCAGCTCGGCCCTCTATGGCTACACCTTC. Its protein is CASSSALYGYTF.

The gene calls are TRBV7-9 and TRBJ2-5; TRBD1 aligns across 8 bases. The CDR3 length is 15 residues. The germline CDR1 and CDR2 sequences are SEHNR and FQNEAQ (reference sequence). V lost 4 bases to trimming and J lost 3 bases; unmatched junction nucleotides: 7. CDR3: CASSSPGQEKETQYF. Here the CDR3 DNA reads TGTGCCAGCAGCTCTCCGGGACAGGAGAAAGAGACCCAGTACTTC.

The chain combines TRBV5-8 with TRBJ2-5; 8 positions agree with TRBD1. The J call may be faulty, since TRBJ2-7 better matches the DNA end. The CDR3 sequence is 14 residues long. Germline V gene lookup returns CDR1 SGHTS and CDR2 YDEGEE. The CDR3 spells CASSLGTGRYEQYF. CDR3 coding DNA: TGTGCCAGCAGCTTGGGGACAGGGCGCTACGAGCAGTACTTC.

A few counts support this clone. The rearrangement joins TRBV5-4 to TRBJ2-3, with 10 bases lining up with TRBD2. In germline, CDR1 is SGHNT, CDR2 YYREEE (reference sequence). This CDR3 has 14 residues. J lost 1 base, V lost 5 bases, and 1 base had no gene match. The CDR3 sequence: CASSGTSGTDTQYF. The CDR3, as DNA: TGTGCCAGCAGTGGGACTAGCGGCACAGATACGCAGTATTTT.

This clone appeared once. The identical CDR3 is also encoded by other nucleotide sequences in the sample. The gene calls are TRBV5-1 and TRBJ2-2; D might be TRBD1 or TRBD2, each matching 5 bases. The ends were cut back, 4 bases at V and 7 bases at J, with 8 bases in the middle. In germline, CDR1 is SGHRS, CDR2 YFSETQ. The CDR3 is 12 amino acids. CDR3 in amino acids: CASSGGGGELFF. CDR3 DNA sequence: TGCGCCAGCAGCGGGGGTGGCGGGGAGCTGTTTTTT.

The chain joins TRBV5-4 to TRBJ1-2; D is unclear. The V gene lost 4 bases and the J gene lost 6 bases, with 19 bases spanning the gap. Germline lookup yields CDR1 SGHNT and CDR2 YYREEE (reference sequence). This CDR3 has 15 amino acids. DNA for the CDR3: TGTGCCAGCAGCCCAAACCCCCGGACCGAAGATGGCTACACCTTC. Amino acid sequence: CASSPNPRTEDGYTF.

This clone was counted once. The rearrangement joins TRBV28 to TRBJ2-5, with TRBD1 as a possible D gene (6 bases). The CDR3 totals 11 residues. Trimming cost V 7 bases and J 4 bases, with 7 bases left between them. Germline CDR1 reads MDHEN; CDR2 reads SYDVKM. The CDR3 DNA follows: TGTGCCAGCACCAGGGGAGAGACCCAGTACTTC. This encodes CASTRGETQYF.

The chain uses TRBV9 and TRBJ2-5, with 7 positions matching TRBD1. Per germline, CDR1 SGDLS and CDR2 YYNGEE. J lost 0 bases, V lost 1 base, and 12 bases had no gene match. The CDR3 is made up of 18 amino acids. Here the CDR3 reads CASSVSAGTALYQETQYF. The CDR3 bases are TGTGCCAGCAGCGTATCGGCTGGGACAGCCCTTTACCAAGAGACCCAGTACTTC.

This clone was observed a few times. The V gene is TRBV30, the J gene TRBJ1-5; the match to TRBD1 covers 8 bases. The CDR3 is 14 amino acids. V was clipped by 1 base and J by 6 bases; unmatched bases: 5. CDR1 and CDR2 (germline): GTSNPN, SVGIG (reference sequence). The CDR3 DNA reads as TGTGCCTGGAGTGGGACAGGGCCCGGTCAGCCCCAGCATTTT. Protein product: CAWSGTGPGQPQHF.

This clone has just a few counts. CDR3: CAAGQSYNEQFF. The CDR3 region has the DNA TGTGCCGCGGGACAGTCTTACAATGAGCAGTTCTTC. This rearrangement joins TRBV10-3 to TRBJ2-1; D might be TRBD1 (7 bases). The CDR3 contains 12 residues. Trimming pared 11 bases from V and 4 bases from J, leaving 12 bases between. Germline assignment: CDR1 ENHRY and CDR2 SYGVKD.

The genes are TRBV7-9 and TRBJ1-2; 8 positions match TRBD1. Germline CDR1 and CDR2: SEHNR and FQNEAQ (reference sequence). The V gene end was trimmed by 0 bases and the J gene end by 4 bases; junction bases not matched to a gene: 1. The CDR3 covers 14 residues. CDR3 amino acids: CASSLAQGAYGYTF. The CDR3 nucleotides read TGTGCCAGCAGCTTAGCCCAGGGGGCCTATGGCTACACCTTC.

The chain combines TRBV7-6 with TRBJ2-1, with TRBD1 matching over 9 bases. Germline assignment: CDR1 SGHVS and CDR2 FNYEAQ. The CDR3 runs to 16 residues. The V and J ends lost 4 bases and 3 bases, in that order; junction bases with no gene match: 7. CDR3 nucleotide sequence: TGTGCCAGCAGCTCAGGACAGGGGATGCTCTACAATGAGCAGTTCTTC. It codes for CASSSGQGMLYNEQFF.

CDR3 protein: CASRGLAGDDNEQFF. The CDR3 DNA reads TGCGCCAGCAGAGGGCTAGCGGGGGACGACAATGAGCAGTTCTTC. The V gene is TRBV5-1, the J gene TRBJ2-1, with 10 positions matching TRBD2. CDR1 and CDR2 from the germline V gene are SGHRS and YFSETQ. This CDR3 comprises 15 residues. Trimming took 5 bases from V and 5 from J; bases not matched to a gene: 7.

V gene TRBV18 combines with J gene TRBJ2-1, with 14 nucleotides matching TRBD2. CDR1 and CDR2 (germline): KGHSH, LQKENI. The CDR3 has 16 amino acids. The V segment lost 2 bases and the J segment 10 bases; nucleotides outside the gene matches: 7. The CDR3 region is CASSPGGLAGAREQFF. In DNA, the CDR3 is TGTGCCAGCTCACCAGGGGGACTAGCGGGGGCTCGGGAGCAGTTCTTC. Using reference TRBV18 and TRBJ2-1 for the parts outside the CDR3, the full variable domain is NAGVMQNPRHLVRRRGQEARLRCSPMKGHSHVYWYRQLPEEGLKFMVYLQKENIIDESGMPKERFSAEFPKEGPSILRIQQVVRGDSAAYFCASSPGGLAGAREQFFGPGTRLTVL.

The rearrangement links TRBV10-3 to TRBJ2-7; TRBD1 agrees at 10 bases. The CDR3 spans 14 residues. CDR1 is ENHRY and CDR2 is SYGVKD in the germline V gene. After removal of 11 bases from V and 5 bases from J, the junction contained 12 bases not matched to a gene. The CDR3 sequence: CAPPRRDRGHEQYF. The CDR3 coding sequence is TGTGCCCCACCCCGCCGGGACAGGGGCCACGAGCAGTACTTC.

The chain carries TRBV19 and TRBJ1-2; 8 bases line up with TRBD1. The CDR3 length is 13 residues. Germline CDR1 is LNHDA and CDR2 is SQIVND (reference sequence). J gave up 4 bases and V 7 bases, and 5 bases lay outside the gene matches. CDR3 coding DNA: TGTGCCAGTACCCAAGGACAGGGCTATGGCTACACCTTC. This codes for CASTQGQGYGYTF. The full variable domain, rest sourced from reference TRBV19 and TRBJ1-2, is DGGITQSPKYLFRKEGQNVTLSCEQNLNHDAMYWYRQDPGQGLRLIYYSQIVNDFQKGDIAEGYSVSREKKESFPLTVTSAQKNPTAFYLCASTQGQGYGYTFGSGTRLTVV.

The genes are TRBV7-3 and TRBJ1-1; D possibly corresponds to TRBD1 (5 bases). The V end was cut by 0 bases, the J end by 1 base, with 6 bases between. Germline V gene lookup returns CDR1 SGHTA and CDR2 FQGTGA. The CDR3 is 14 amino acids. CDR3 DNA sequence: TGTGCCAGCAGCTTAACGGGGCAGAACACTGAAGCTTTCTTT. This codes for CASSLTGQNTEAFF.